This TCR beta chain was captured in a study of blood T cell repertoires in COVID-19. Whole-study context: The study drew acute and convalescent COVID-19 samples from the United States, Italy and Spain.

V lost 1 base and J lost 1, with 9 bases in between. The CDR3 is 16 amino acids. CDR1 is SGHRS and CDR2 is YFSETQ in the germline V gene. As handled by the study authors: The assay estimated nucleated cells by amplifying reference gene primers. Assay used: immunoSEQ multiplex PCR; TCRdb lists only in-frame clones, some missing. V and J calls and clone size are as listed in that table; D and trimming were resolved from the DNA. The profile shows 180,000 or so clones, roughly 84% of them singletons. Enrollees, roughly 18 to 89 years old, lived in 20 to 25 US areas. Donors were grouped by their self-reported clinical history.

The sequence was obtained from a woman aged 60-75 years who had recovered from COVID-19. Sequencing was performed on PBMCs or T cells enriched from blood (not recorded which). The rearrangement joins TRBV5-1 to TRBJ1-6; no firm D call. CDR3 protein: CASSLRQTSYNSPLHF. The CDR3 DNA follows: TGCGCCAGCAGCTTGAGGCAGACATCCTATAATTCACCCCTCCACTTT.